This T cell receptor (beta chain) was sequenced in a study of blood T cell repertoires in COVID-19. Across the study: Collection of acute and convalescent COVID-19 samples took place in the United States, Italy and Spain.

Seattle's cohort entered during active infection and was followed longitudinally. Original handling: The assay estimated nucleated cells by amplifying reference gene primers. Here immunoSEQ multiplex PCR was the method, and the copy in TCRdb shows in-frame clones only, minus some. The DNA was the basis for D and trimming; V, J and clone size are from that table. The data contain approximately 350,000 clones, approximately 86% of them singletons. Germline V gene data show CDR1 as LGHDT and CDR2 as YNNKEL (reference sequence). The CDR3 runs to 14 residues. Deletions cut 1 base from V and 0 bases from J, with 7 bases between.

The receptor's source is a woman aged 60-75 years with COVID-19, enrolled during active disease. Sequencing was carried out using peripheral blood. The gene calls are TRBV3-1 (or the pseudogene TRBV3-2) and TRBJ2-7; a weak D match, TRBD1 (6 bases). CDR3 bases: TGTGCCAGCAGCCAAGGAGGGGGCTCCTACGAGCAGTACTTC. Amino acid sequence: CASSQGGGSYEQYF.